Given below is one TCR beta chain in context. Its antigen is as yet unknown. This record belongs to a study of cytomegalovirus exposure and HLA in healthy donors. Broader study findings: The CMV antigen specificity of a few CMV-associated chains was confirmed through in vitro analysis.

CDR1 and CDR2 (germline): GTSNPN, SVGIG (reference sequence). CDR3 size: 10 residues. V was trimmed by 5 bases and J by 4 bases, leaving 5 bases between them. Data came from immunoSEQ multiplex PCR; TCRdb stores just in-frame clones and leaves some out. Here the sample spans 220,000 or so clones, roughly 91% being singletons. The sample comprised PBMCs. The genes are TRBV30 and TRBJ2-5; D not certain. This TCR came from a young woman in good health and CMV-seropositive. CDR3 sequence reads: CAWSIETQYF. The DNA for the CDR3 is TGTGCCTGGTCAATAGAGACCCAGTACTTC.